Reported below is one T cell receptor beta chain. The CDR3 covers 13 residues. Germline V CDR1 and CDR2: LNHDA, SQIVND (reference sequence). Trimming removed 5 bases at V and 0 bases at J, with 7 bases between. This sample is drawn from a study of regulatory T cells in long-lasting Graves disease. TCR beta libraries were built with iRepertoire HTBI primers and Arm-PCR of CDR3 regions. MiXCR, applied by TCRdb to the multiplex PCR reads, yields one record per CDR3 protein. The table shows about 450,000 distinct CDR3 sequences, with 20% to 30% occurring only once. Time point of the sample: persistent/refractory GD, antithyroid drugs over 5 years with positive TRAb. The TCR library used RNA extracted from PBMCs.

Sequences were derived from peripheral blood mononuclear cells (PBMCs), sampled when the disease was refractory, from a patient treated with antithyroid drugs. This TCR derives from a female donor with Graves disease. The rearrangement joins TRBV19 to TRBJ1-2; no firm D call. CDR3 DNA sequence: TGTGCCAGTAGTTGGATTCCTAACTATGGCTACACCTTC. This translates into CASSWIPNYGYTF.